The following is a TCR beta chain sequence with its context. This sample was taken from a study of beta chain features in type 1 diabetes. TCRB transcripts that were expressed got sequenced, as all of the isolated RNA had been reverse transcribed. Assay: immunoSEQ multiplex PCR; the TCRdb copy retains only in-frame clones and omits some. The repertoire holds 600,000 to 650,000 clones, with 15% as singletons. The sequencing sample was made of naive CD4+ T cells from blood. The receptor was derived from a man in his late teens or twenties in good health.

DNA for the CDR3: TGCGCCAGCAGCCAAGGGGGGGTAGGACATTCACCCCTCCACTTT. It specifies CASSQGGVGHSPLHF. V usage is TRBV4-3 and J usage is TRBJ1-6; D might be TRBD1 (5 bases). The V end lost 1 base, the J end lost 8 bases, and 12 bases lay between the germline ends. CDR3 length: 15 residues. Germline V gene lookup returns CDR1 LGHNA and CDR2 YSLEER.